Below, 27 T cell receptor beta chains from the same sample are listed, as sequenced in a study of OX40 agonist ivuxolimab in advanced cancers. Sequencing was performed with immunoSEQ multiplex PCR; in TCRdb, only in-frame clones are kept and a portion is missing. The sample comprises around 21,000 clones, about 88% of which are singletons, and approximately 14% rests with the top ten. The sequencing used CD4+ or CD8+ T cells sorted from blood, collected in a trial of the OX40 agonist ivuxolimab. The receptors here all came from an adult with an advanced solid tumor such as melanoma, head and neck, liver or kidney cancer.

The V call is TRBV19, the J call TRBJ1-5; D is uncertain. Germline assignment: CDR1 LNHDA and CDR2 SQIVND (reference sequence). V was cut by 4 bases and J by 5 bases, with 9 bases left in between. The CDR3 loop spans 13 amino acids. The CDR3 protein is CASSTRADQPQHF. The DNA for the CDR3 is TGTGCCAGTAGTACGAGGGCCGATCAGCCCCAGCATTTT.

The chain is built from TRBV4-3 and TRBJ2-5; D is unresolved. The CDR3 has 12 residues. V was trimmed by 0 bases and J by 4 bases, leaving 3 bases between them. Germline values: CDR1 LGHNA, CDR2 YSLEER. CDR3 nucleotides: TGCGCCAGCAGCCAAGATCGAGAGACCCAGTACTTC. Translating gives CASSQDRETQYF.

This clone occurred a few times. The chain couples TRBV2 to TRBJ1-5; weak D call: TRBD1 (5 bases). The CDR3 extends over 14 amino acids. V was pared by 7 bases and J by 2 bases, with 12 bases between. CDR1 and CDR2 (germline): SNHLY, FYNNEI. CDR3 sequence reads: CASNFGGGNQPQHF. CDR3 sequence (DNA): TGTGCCAGCAATTTTGGAGGGGGCAATCAGCCCCAGCATTTT. Combining the CDR3 with reference TRBV2 and TRBJ1-5 gives the whole variable domain EPEVTQTPSHQVTQMGQEVILRCVPISNHLYFYWYRQILGQKVEFLVSFYNNEISEKSEIFDDQFSVERPDGSNFTLKIRSTKLEDSAMYFCASNFGGGNQPQHFGDGTRLSIL.

This chain links TRBV15 with TRBJ2-2; D ambiguous. The CDR3 has 12 amino acids. Germline V gene lookup returns CDR1 LNHNV and CDR2 YYDKDF (reference sequence). Trimming cost V 4 bases and J 6 bases, with 6 bases left between them. CDR3 in amino acids: CATSIEAGELFF. DNA of the CDR3: TGTGCCACCAGCATAGAGGCCGGGGAGCTGTTTTTT.

The chain has TRBV2 and TRBJ2-1, with 11 nucleotides matching TRBD2. CDR1 and CDR2 (germline): SNHLY, FYNNEI. The V and J ends lost 0 bases and 4 bases, in that order; junction bases with no gene match: 8. The CDR3 covers 18 residues. The CDR3 spells CASSEALTSGGRYNEQFF. The CDR3 DNA sequence: TGTGCCAGCAGTGAAGCGCTTACTAGCGGGGGTCGTTACAATGAGCAGTTCTTC.

The chain carries TRBV19 and TRBJ2-7, with TRBD2 as a possible D gene (6 bases). V gave up 3 bases and J gave up 2 bases, with 14 bases separating them. Germline CDR1 reads LNHDA; CDR2 reads SQIVND (reference sequence). This CDR3 is built from 15 residues. The CDR3 spells CASSISGVQPYEQYF. The CDR3 DNA reads as TGTGCCAGTAGTATTTCGGGAGTCCAACCCTACGAGCAGTACTTC. Full variable domain (rest looked up from reference TRBV19 and TRBJ2-7): DGGITQSPKYLFRKEGQNVTLSCEQNLNHDAMYWYRQDPGQGLRLIYYSQIVNDFQKGDIAEGYSVSREKKESFPLTVTSAQKNPTAFYLCASSISGVQPYEQYFGPGTRLTVT.

The chain carries TRBV27 and TRBJ2-3; D not certain. CDR3 size: 9 residues. Germline-derived CDR1 and CDR2 are MNHEY and SMNVEV (reference sequence). V gave up 7 bases and J gave up 4 bases, with 0 bases separating them. The CDR3 DNA reads as TGTGCCAGCACAGATACGCAGTATTTT. Translation: CASTDTQYF.

This rearrangement joins TRBV29-1 to TRBJ2-3; TRBD2 might be the D (6 bases). The germline V gene encodes CDR1 SQVTM and CDR2 ANQGSEA. The CDR3 has 13 residues. V shed 4 bases and J shed 0 bases, with 8 bases lying between them. For the CDR3, the DNA is TGCAGCGTTGTAGCGGATAGCACAGATACGCAGTATTTT. Its translation is CSVVADSTDTQYF.

CDR3 region: CASSSPRQGGEQFF. The DNA for the CDR3 is TGTGCCAGCAGCTCCCCGAGACAGGGGGGCGAGCAGTTCTTC. This chain connects TRBV5-4 to TRBJ2-1; 9 bases map to TRBD1. In germline, CDR1 is SGHNT, CDR2 YYREEE (reference sequence). Losses at the gene ends were 3 bases for V and 10 bases for J; bases not matched to a gene: 8. CDR3 length: 14 amino acids. Drawing the rest from reference TRBV5-4 and TRBJ2-1, the complete variable domain is ETGVTQSPTHLIKTRGQQVTLRCSSQSGHNTVSWYQQALGQGPQFIFQYYREEENGRGNFPPRFSGLQFPNYSSELNVNALELDDSALYLCASSSPRQGGEQFFGPGTRLTVL.

This chain uses TRBV7-8 with TRBJ1-5; no reliable D call. The germline V gene has CDR1 SGHVS and CDR2 FQNEAQ. V was pared by 1 base and J by 0 bases, with 10 bases between. This CDR3 is 16 amino acids long. The CDR3 loop is CASSLVSGYSNQPQHF. The CDR3 DNA reads TGTGCCAGCAGCTTAGTCTCAGGATATAGCAATCAGCCCCAGCATTTT.

This clone was seen once. This CDR3 reads CASSVVFEKLFF. The CDR3 nucleotides read TGTGCCAGCAGTGTCGTGTTTGAAAAACTGTTTTTT. V is TRBV2 and J is TRBJ1-4; unclear D gene. Germline V gene data show CDR1 as SNHLY and CDR2 as FYNNEI. This CDR3 has 12 residues. Trimming stripped 4 bases from V and 7 bases from J, with 7 bases between. The variable domain in full, with the rest retrieved from reference TRBV2 and TRBJ1-4, is EPEVTQTPSHQVTQMGQEVILRCVPISNHLYFYWYRQILGQKVEFLVSFYNNEISEKSEIFDDQFSVERPDGSNFTLKIRSTKLEDSAMYFCASSVVFEKLFFGSGTQLSVL.

V usage is TRBV21-1 and J usage is TRBJ2-3; TRBD2 reflects the table's D call only, with no check against the DNA. TRBV21-1 is reported as a pseudogene. The CDR3 is 13 amino acids. The CDR3 loop is CASRGGGTDTQYF. For the CDR3, the DNA is TGTGCCAGCAGGGGGGGTGGCACAGATACGCAGTATTTT.

The chain employs TRBV11-3 and TRBJ1-1; D is uncertain. With 5 bases removed from V and 1 base from J, the gap between germline ends came to 11 bases. The CDR3 has 14 residues. The germline V gene encodes CDR1 SGHNT and CDR2 YENEEA. Here the CDR3 DNA reads TGTGCCAGCAGCACTCGGACTGGGAACACTGAAGCTTTCTTT. It codes for CASSTRTGNTEAFF.

This clone occurred once. The gene calls are TRBV6-1 and TRBJ2-3; 9 bases fit TRBD2. The germline V gene encodes CDR1 MNHNS and CDR2 SASEGT. Losses at the gene ends were 2 bases for V and 9 bases for J; bases not matched to a gene: 9. The CDR3 is 15 residues long. The CDR3 nucleotides read TGTGCCAGCAGTGAAAAGTGGGCGGGGGGGCAAACGCAGTATTTT. This sequence encodes CASSEKWAGGQTQYF.

The chain employs TRBV28 and TRBJ2-7, with D possibly being TRBD1 (6 bases). In germline, CDR1 is MDHEN, CDR2 SYDVKM. Trimming removed 3 bases from V and 6 bases from J, with 9 bases in between. The CDR3 is 12 amino acids. The DNA for the CDR3 is TGTGCCAGCAGTTTTACAGGGTCCGAGCAGTACTTC. Translated, it gives CASSFTGSEQYF.

The chain uses TRBV6-4 and TRBJ1-2, with unresolved D. The germline V gene has CDR1 MRHNA and CDR2 SNTAGT. V was clipped by 0 bases and J by 7 bases, with 6 bases between them. CDR3 length: 12 residues. CDR3 loop: CASSDSTGGYTF. The CDR3 nucleotides are TGTGCCAGCAGTGACTCAACCGGTGGCTACACCTTC.

This chain connects TRBV10-3 to TRBJ1-2, with 8 bases fitting TRBD1. V shed 6 bases, J shed 6 bases, and the junction held 9 bases outside the gene matches. This CDR3 comprises 14 residues. The germline CDR1 and CDR2 sequences are ENHRY and SYGVKD. CDR3 DNA: TGTGCCATCAGCCGGACAGGGCAAACCGATGGCTACACCTTC. Protein sequence: CAISRTGQTDGYTF.

V and J are TRBV19 and TRBJ1-5; perhaps TRBD1 as D (6 bases). The CDR3 loop spans 15 amino acids. The germline V and J ends were trimmed by 2 bases and 5 bases, with 13 bases remaining between them. The V gene's germline CDR1 is LNHDA and CDR2 SQIVND (reference sequence). Written as DNA, the CDR3 is TGTGCCAGTAGTATAACCGGACAGATCCATCAGCCCCAGCATTTT. This encodes CASSITGQIHQPQHF.

V and J are TRBV30 and TRBJ1-6; D is perhaps TRBD1 (5 bases). The CDR3 is 13 residues long. V was pared by 1 base and J by 10 bases, with 11 bases between. CDR1 GTSNPN and CDR2 SVGIG come from the germline V gene (reference sequence). The CDR3 DNA sequence: TGTGCCTGGAGTGGAGGACAAAGGTCACCCCTCCACTTT. This encodes CAWSGGQRSPLHF.

The chain carries TRBV4-2 and TRBJ2-2; the match to TRBD1 covers 12 bases. This CDR3 has 15 residues. Trimming took 5 bases from V and 4 from J; bases not matched to a gene: 2. CDR1 is LGHNA and CDR2 is YNFKEQ in the germline V gene. The CDR3 spells CASSWGQGATGELFF. The CDR3 DNA sequence: TGTGCCAGCAGCTGGGGACAGGGGGCCACCGGGGAGCTGTTTTTT.

The table lists this clone with a few counts. J is TRBJ2-7 and V is TRBV6-7, with D possibly TRBD1 on 6 matching bases. TRBV6-7 is treated as an ORF (open reading frame) with a function not yet certain. Trimming pared 5 bases from V and 5 bases from J, leaving 16 bases between. The CDR3 is 14 residues long. CDR3 amino acids: CASSPRQVRNEQYF. In DNA, the CDR3 is TGTGCCAGCAGTCCTAGACAGGTCCGGAACGAGCAGTACTTC.

The rearrangement uses TRBV6-5 and TRBJ1-2; TRBD1 matches 7 bases. CDR1 and CDR2 (germline): MNHEY, SVGAGI. J was trimmed by 3 bases and V by 4 bases; bases with no gene match: 5. The CDR3 extends over 14 amino acids. The CDR3 DNA reads TGTGCCAGCAGTTCCATCGGACAGGACTATGGCTACACCTTC. It yields the protein CASSSIGQDYGYTF.

In regard to this clone: The conserved closing phenylalanine or tryptophan is absent in this CDR3, likely reflecting a read error. The DNA is omitted, as the CDR3 cannot be located on it reliably, and the CDR3 follows TCRdb's listing. The chain is built from TRBV13 and TRBJ2-7; TRBD2 was called by the table and not checked on the DNA. The CDR3 spans 9 residues, counting both ends. Germline V gene lookup returns CDR1 PRHDT and CDR2 FYEKMQ (reference sequence). The CDR3 sequence: CASSLAGDK.

The chain links TRBV27 to TRBJ2-7, with D possibly called TRBD1 or TRBD2 (5 bases each). The CDR3 sequence is 14 residues long. Trimming left V 5 bases short and J 3 bases short, with 14 bases between. The V gene's germline CDR1 is MNHEY and CDR2 SMNVEV (reference sequence). CDR3: CASSPGLFHYEQYF. For the CDR3, the DNA is TGTGCCAGCAGTCCGGGGCTTTTCCACTACGAGCAGTACTTC.

The chain employs TRBV25-1 and TRBJ1-5, with a weak D call TRBD1 (6 bases). Trimming stripped 2 bases from V and 11 bases from J, with 19 bases between. Germline loops: CDR1 MGHDK, CDR2 SYGVNS. The CDR3 is 15 residues long. The CDR3 loop is CASSEGPGAYAAQHF. In DNA, the CDR3 is TGTGCCAGCAGTGAAGGACCGGGGGCCTACGCAGCCCAGCATTTT.

This rearrangement joins TRBV10-2 to TRBJ2-1; 12 positions agree with TRBD1. The CDR3 totals 18 residues. Germline V lookup: CDR1 WSHSY, CDR2 SAAADI. The trim removed 10 bases at V and 6 bases at J, leaving 19 bases unmatched. CDR3 coding DNA: TGCGCCACCCTCCCGGGGACAGGGGGCGTGACGCGCCCCAATGAGCAGTTCTTC. Translated, it gives CATLPGTGGVTRPNEQFF.

The chain employs TRBV5-1 and TRBJ2-5; 14 nucleotides match TRBD2. The J segment lost 4 bases and the V segment lost 4 bases, leaving 3 bases of the junction unmatched. Germline CDR1 and CDR2: SGHRS and YFSETQ. CDR3 length equals 15 residues. CDR3: CASSTGTSGRETQYF. The CDR3 DNA follows: TGCGCCAGCAGCACCGGGACTAGCGGGAGAGAGACCCAGTACTTC.